These 7 T cell receptor beta chains originate from one sample sequenced in a study of Ad26.COV2.S vaccination and SARS-CoV-2 variants. Sequencing was performed with immunoSEQ multiplex PCR; in TCRdb, only in-frame clones are kept and a portion is missing. The repertoire holds 350,000 to 450,000 clones, with about 89% as singletons. The treatment was: around 19 received Ad26.COV2.S at low or high dose, single or two shots; 5 received placebo; per-sample allocation not given. The samples were gathered on day 63 after the first injection of vaccine or placebo. Specimen: peripheral blood, collected in a trial of Ad26.COV2.S vaccine versus placebo. The receptor source for this set is a person aged 18-65 years who received the Ad26.COV2.S COVID-19 vaccine or a placebo.

This clone occurred once. The chain links TRBV7-3 to TRBJ2-1; the match to TRBD2 covers 8 bases. The CDR3 extends over 15 amino acids. Germline values: CDR1 SGHTA, CDR2 FQGTGA. Trimming took 0 bases from V and 7 from J; bases not matched to a gene: 5. The CDR3 loop reads CASSLTGLAWNEQFF. As DNA, the CDR3 is TGTGCCAGCAGCTTAACCGGACTAGCCTGGAATGAGCAGTTCTTC.

DNA of the CDR3: TGCGCCAGCAGCTTGGCCCCGACGAACACTGAAGCTTTCTTT. The encoded protein is CASSLAPTNTEAFF. This chain connects TRBV5-1 to TRBJ1-1; D ambiguous. This CDR3 spans 14 amino acids. CDR1 and CDR2 from the germline V gene are SGHRS and YFSETQ. V shed 0 bases and J shed 1 base, with 7 bases lying between them.

Only one count was recorded for this clone. The CDR3 DNA reads TGTGCCAGCAGCAAGACCGCGAACTATGGCTACACCTTC. This gives the protein CASSKTANYGYTF. This chain uses TRBV6-2 or TRBV6-3 with TRBJ1-2; the D is unclear. The CDR3 loop spans 13 amino acids. V lost 6 bases, J lost 2 bases, and 10 bases lay in between. Per the germline V gene, CDR1 is MNHEY and CDR2 is SVGEGT.

V usage is TRBV11-2 and J usage is TRBJ2-1; TRBD2 aligns across 12 bases. CDR3 length: 16 amino acids. Germline values: CDR1 SGHAT, CDR2 FQNNGV. V was clipped by 5 bases and J by 2 bases; unmatched bases: 4. The CDR3 sequence is CASSNRLAGAYNEQFF. DNA of the CDR3: TGTGCCAGCAGCAACAGACTAGCGGGAGCCTACAATGAGCAGTTCTTC.

The chain links TRBV6-5 to TRBJ1-1, with D unresolved. Germline V lookup: CDR1 MNHEY, CDR2 SVGAGI. This CDR3 is built from 13 residues. Trimming left V 4 bases short and J 6 bases short, with 12 bases between. The CDR3 nucleotides are TGTGCCAGCAGTTTCTCCATCACGGCTGAAGCTTTCTTT. It yields the protein CASSFSITAEAFF.

The chain has TRBV7-8 and TRBJ2-7; possible D gene TRBD2, 6 bases. The CDR3 consists of 16 residues. CDR1 and CDR2 from the germline V gene are SGHVS and FQNEAQ. Trimming removed 1 base from V and 0 bases from J, with 13 bases in between. The CDR3 region is CASSLVGGTSSYEQYF. The DNA for the CDR3 is TGTGCCAGCAGCTTAGTGGGCGGGACCAGCTCCTACGAGCAGTACTTC. Based on the CDR3 plus reference TRBV7-8 and TRBJ2-7, the full variable domain is GAGVSQSPRYKVAKRGQDVALRCDPISGHVSLFWYQQALGQGPEFLTYFQNEAQLDKSGLPSDRFFAERPEGSVSTLKIQRTQQEDSAVYLCASSLVGGTSSYEQYFGPGTRLTVT.

This clone was seen repeatedly, ten times or more. This chain uses TRBV28 with TRBJ2-7, with D perhaps TRBD2 (6 bases). Per the germline V gene, CDR1 is MDHEN and CDR2 is SYDVKM. V was clipped by 4 bases and J by 3 bases, with 19 bases between them. The CDR3 has 16 amino acids. CDR3 protein: CASSWDFWSRNYEQYF. The CDR3 region has the DNA TGTGCCAGCAGTTGGGACTTTTGGAGCAGGAACTACGAGCAGTACTTC. Full variable domain (outside the CDR3, taken from reference TRBV28 and TRBJ2-7): DVKVTQSSRYLVKRTGEKVFLECVQDMDHENMFWYRQDPGLGLRLIYFSYDVKMKEKGDIPEGYSVSREKKERFSLILESASTNQTSMYLCASSWDFWSRNYEQYFGPGTRLTVT.